Listed below are T cell receptor beta chains from one sample, sequenced in a study of blood T cell repertoires in COVID-19. The data were produced by immunoSEQ multiplex PCR, yet TCRdb's version contains in-frame clones alone and is incomplete. The sample yields a few hundred thousand clones, approximately 80% seen once. What was sequenced was PBMCs or T cells enriched from blood (not recorded which). These receptors all come from a woman aged 40-49 years with acute COVID-19. CDR3s include the opening cysteine and the closing phenylalanine or tryptophan. The D gene is left open where the match is weak. The size of a clone is reported for some rows only, either as once, few or many, or as a class for expanded clones.

CASSQEWQGAYGYTF	TGTGCCAGCAGCCAAGAATGGCAGGGGGCTTATGGCTACACCTTC	TRBD1	TRBV3-1/TRBV3-2	TRBJ1-2	few
CASSQFIRGNTEAFF	TGTGCCAGCAGCCAATTTATTAGGGGGAACACTGAAGCTTTCTTT	NA	TRBV14	TRBJ1-1	few
CASSLLRLQGSQPQHF	TGTGCCAGCAGCTTGTTACGTTTGCAGGGGAGTCAGCCCCAGCATTTT	NA	TRBV5-5	TRBJ1-5	NA
CASSLGQNEKLFF	TGCGCCAGCAGCTTGGGGCAGAATGAAAAACTGTTTTTT	NA	TRBV5-1	TRBJ1-4	NA
CASSPGLAGLQETQYF	TGTGCCAGCAGCCCGGGACTAGCGGGACTCCAAGAGACCCAGTACTTC	TRBD2	TRBV7-9	TRBJ2-5	NA
CASSLDRVGEQYF	TGCGCCAGCAGTCTCGACAGGGTAGGCGAGCAGTACTTC	TRBD1	TRBV5-1	TRBJ2-7	NA
CASAGGLNSPLHF	TGTGCCTCCGCGGGTGGACTGAATTCACCCCTCCACTTT	NA	TRBV30	TRBJ1-6	NA
CASSDAGQGSNEQYF	TGTGCCAGCAGCGACGCCGGACAGGGAAGCAACGAGCAGTACTTC	TRBD1	TRBV2	TRBJ2-7	NA
CASSLRRGRTDTQYF	TGTGCCAGCAGCTTGCGCAGGGGGCGAACAGATACGCAGTATTTT	TRBD1	TRBV7-3	TRBJ2-3	NA
CASSRGGGRDSYEQYF	TGCGCCAGCAGCCGGGGAGGAGGGCGGGACTCCTACGAGCAGTACTTC	NA	TRBV4-3	TRBJ2-7	NA
CSANRDIEAFF	TGCAGTGCGAACAGGGACATTGAAGCTTTCTTT	NA	TRBV20-1	TRBJ1-1	NA
CASSLGGGRLYEQYF	TGTGCCAGCAGCTTAGGGGGCGGGAGGCTCTACGAGCAGTACTTC	TRBD2	TRBV7-6	TRBJ2-7	NA
CASRLGGQFYGYTF	TGTGCCAGTCGCCTGGGGGGGCAATTCTATGGCTACACCTTC	NA	TRBV19	TRBJ1-2	NA
CASSLGQKIYEQYF	TGTGCCAGCAGCTTGGGACAGAAAATTTACGAGCAGTACTTC	NA	TRBV5-4	TRBJ2-7	NA
CASSLELQGYTF	TGTGCCAGCAGCTTAGAATTACAGGGCTACACCTTC	NA	TRBV7-9	TRBJ1-2	NA
CASSQEIRYYGYTF	TGCGCCAGCAGCCAAGAGATCCGGTACTATGGCTACACCTTC	NA	TRBV4-1	TRBJ1-2	NA
CASSLAGSVTDTQYF	TGTGCCAGCAGCCTGGCGGGGTCTGTCACCGATACGCAGTATTTT	NA	TRBV6-5	TRBJ2-3	NA
CASSLKDQGAGGYTF	TGTGCCAGCAGCTTGAAGGACCAGGGGGCGGGTGGCTACACCTTC	TRBD1	TRBV5-4	TRBJ1-2	NA
CASSQESSGLYEQYF	TGTGCCAGCAGCCAAGAGAGTAGCGGGCTCTACGAGCAGTACTTC	TRBD2	TRBV4-2	TRBJ2-7	NA
CASSEAPSDTF	TGTGCCAGCAGTGAAGCCCCATCGGACACCTTC	NA	TRBV2	TRBJ1-2	NA
CASTYSPGSANEKLFF	TGTGCCAGCACCTATTCGCCAGGGTCGGCTAATGAAAAACTGTTTTTT	NA	TRBV2	TRBJ1-4	NA
CASSPMGQGSQPQHF	TGTGCCAGCTCACCAATGGGACAGGGCAGTCAGCCCCAGCATTTT	TRBD1	TRBV18	TRBJ1-5	NA
CASTPHRASGNNEQFF	TGTGCCAGCACCCCTCACCGGGCTAGCGGGAACAATGAGCAGTTCTTC	TRBD2	TRBV6-2/TRBV6-3	TRBJ2-1	NA
CASSISHNQPQHF	TGTGCCAGTAGTATATCCCATAATCAGCCCCAGCATTTT	NA	TRBV19	TRBJ1-5	few
CASSLQGGGNTIYF	TGTGCCAGCAGCTTACAGGGCGGTGGAAACACCATATATTTT	NA	TRBV7-3	TRBJ1-3	NA
CASSVGTSGNNEQFF	TGTGCCAGCAGCGTAGGGACTAGCGGGAACAATGAGCAGTTCTTC	TRBD2	TRBV9	TRBJ2-1	NA
CASSTILADTYNEQFF	TGTGCCAGCAGTACCATACTAGCGGATACCTACAATGAGCAGTTCTTC	TRBD2	TRBV27	TRBJ2-1	NA
CASSSLGQGGEKLFF	TGTGCCAGCAGCTCGCTGGGACAGGGCGGTGAAAAACTGTTTTTT	TRBD1	TRBV5-8	TRBJ1-4	NA